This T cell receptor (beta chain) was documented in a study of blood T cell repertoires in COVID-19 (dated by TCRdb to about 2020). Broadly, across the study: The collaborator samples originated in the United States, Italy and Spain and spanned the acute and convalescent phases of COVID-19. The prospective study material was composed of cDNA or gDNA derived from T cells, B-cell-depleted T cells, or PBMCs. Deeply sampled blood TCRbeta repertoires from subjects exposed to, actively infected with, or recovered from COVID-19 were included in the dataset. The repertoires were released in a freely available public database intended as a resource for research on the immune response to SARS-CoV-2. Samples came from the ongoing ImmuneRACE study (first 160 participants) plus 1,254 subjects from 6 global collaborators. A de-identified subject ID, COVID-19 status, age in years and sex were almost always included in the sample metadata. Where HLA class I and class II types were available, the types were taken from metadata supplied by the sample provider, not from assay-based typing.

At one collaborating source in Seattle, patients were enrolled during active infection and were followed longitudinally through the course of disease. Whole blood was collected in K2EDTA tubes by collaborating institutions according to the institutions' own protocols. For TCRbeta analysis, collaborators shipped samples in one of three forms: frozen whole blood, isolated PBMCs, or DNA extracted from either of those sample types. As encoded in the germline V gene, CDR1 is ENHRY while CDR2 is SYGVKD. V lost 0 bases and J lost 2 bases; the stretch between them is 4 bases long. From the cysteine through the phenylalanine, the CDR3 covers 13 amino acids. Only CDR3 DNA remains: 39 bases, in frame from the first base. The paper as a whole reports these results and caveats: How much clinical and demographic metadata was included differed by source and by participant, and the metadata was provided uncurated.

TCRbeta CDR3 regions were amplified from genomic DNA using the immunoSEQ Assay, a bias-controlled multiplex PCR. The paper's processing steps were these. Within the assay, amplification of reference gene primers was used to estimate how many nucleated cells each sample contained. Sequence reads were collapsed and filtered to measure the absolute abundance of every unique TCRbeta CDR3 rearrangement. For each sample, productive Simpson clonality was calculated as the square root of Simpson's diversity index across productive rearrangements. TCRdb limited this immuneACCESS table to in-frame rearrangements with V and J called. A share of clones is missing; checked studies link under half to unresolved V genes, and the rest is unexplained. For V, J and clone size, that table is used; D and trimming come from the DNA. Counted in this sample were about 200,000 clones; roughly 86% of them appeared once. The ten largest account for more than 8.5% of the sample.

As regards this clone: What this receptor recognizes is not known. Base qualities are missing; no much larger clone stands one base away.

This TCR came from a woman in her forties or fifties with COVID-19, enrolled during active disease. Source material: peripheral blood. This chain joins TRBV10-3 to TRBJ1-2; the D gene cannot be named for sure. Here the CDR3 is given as CAISESENYGYTF. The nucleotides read TGTGCCATCAGTGAGTCTGAGAACTATGGCTACACCTTC.